A selection of T cell receptor beta chains follows, all from one sample in a study of blood T cell repertoires in COVID-19. Only in-frame clones appear in the TCRdb table, and some are missing; sequencing was by immunoSEQ multiplex PCR. The data hold 65,000 to 90,000 clones, with about 83% observed a single time. Source material: peripheral blood. The receptors were sampled from a woman aged 80 or over with acute or convalescent COVID-19. CDR3s include the opening cysteine and the closing phenylalanine or tryptophan. Fields, in order: J gene, CDR3 length, D gene, V gene, clone size, CDR3 DNA, CDR3 protein. The D gene is left open where the match is weak. A row's size may be missing; if present it is once, few, many or a size class.

>TRBJ2-2|16|TRBD1|TRBV7-3|few
TGTGCCAGCAGCCTCCAACCAGGGGGGAACACCGGGGAGCTGTTTTTT
CASSLQPGGNTGELFF
>TRBJ2-7|15|TRBD1|TRBV6-6|once
TGTGCCAGCAGTCGACGGGACAGGGGGGGCTCAGAGCAGTACTTC
CASSRRDRGGSEQYF
>TRBJ2-2|16|TRBD1|TRBV2|.
TGTGCCAGCAGGAATCCCGGGACAGGGAGCGGCGGGGAGCTGTTTTTT
CASRNPGTGSGGELFF
>TRBJ2-7|13|TRBD2|TRBV9|.
TGTGCCAGCAGCGTAGAGGCGGGAGGCGAGCAGTACTTC
CASSVEAGGEQYF
>TRBJ1-3|14|.|TRBV2|few
TGTGCCAGCAGTGGGCGAGGATCTGGAAACACCATATATTTT
CASSGRGSGNTIYF
>TRBJ2-1|16|TRBD2|TRBV13|.
TGTGCCAGCAGCCCACGCGGGACTAGCGGGAGAGTTGAGCAGTTCTTC
CASSPRGTSGRVEQFF
>TRBJ1-5|13|.|TRBV19|.
TGTGCCAGTAGTATGGGCAGAGATCAGCCCCAGCATTTT
CASSMGRDQPQHF
>TRBJ1-5|15|.|TRBV5-4|.
TGTGCCAGCAGCCTAGGAGGGGCTAAGCATCAGCCCCAGCATTTT
CASSLGGAKHQPQHF
>TRBJ2-3|13|.|TRBV7-8|.
TGTGCCAGCAGCTTACAGGGGTCAGATACGCAGTATTTT
CASSLQGSDTQYF
>TRBJ2-1|14|.|TRBV5-1|.
TGCGCCAGCAGCTGGACGCCTAGCAGCGATGAGCAGTTCTTC
CASSWTPSSDEQFF
>TRBJ2-1|16|TRBD2|TRBV6-6|.
TGTGCCAGCAGTTACTCTTCTAGCGGGAGCAACAATGAGCAGTTCTTC
CASSYSSSGSNNEQFF
>TRBJ1-4|13|.|TRBV19|once
TGTGCCAGTAGAGCGGGAAGAAATGAAAAACTGTTTTTT
CASRAGRNEKLFF
>TRBJ2-2|15|.|TRBV11-3|.
TGTGCCAGCAGCTTAGTAGGGGGGAACACCGGGGAGCTGTTTTTT
CASSLVGGNTGELFF
>TRBJ2-1|15|TRBD2|TRBV7-2|.
TGTGCCAGCAGCCTGGGACTAGCGGGAGTCAATGAGCAGTTCTTC
CASSLGLAGVNEQFF
>TRBJ1-4|14|TRBD1|TRBV5-1|.
TGCGCCAGCAGCCTGGACAGGGGGCGGGAAAAACTGTTTTTT
CASSLDRGREKLFF
>TRBJ2-7|13|.|TRBV7-9|once
TGTGCCAGCAGCCGAAGCTCAGGCTACGAGCAGTACTTC
CASSRSSGYEQYF
>TRBJ2-3|15|.|TRBV7-9|.
TGTGCCAGCAGCTTAGTGGTAGCGGGCACAGATACGCAGTATTTT
CASSLVVAGTDTQYF
>TRBJ2-7|13|TRBD1|TRBV10-2|.
TGCGCCAGCAACCACAGGGGCCTCGCCGAGCAGTACTTC
CASNHRGLAEQYF
>TRBJ2-5|14|TRBD2|TRBV9|.
TGTGCCAGCAGCCCTCGGACTAGCGTACAGACCCAGTACTTC
CASSPRTSVQTQYF
>TRBJ2-7|15|TRBD1|TRBV27|.
TGTGCCAGCAGTTCCCTAATCCGGGACAGAGACGAGCAGTACTTC
CASSSLIRDRDEQYF
>TRBJ2-5|16|TRBD1|TRBV19|.
TGTGCCAGTAGTATGACAGGGGTTGAGGGGCAAGAGACCCAGTACTTC
CASSMTGVEGQETQYF
>TRBJ2-5|16|.|TRBV7-2|.
TGTGCCAGCAGCTTAACCCCACCGGGATCTTCGGAGACCCAGTACTTC
CASSLTPPGSSETQYF
>TRBJ2-6|17|.|TRBV7-2|.
TGTGCCAGCAGCTTAAATATGGGGGGCTCTGGGGCCAACGTCCTGACTTTC
CASSLNMGGSGANVLTF
>TRBJ1-3|14|TRBD1|TRBV2|.
TGTGCCAGCAGTGAAGGGGGACAGGGATACACCATATATTTT
CASSEGGQGYTIYF